A single sample is the source of the 10 T cell receptor beta chains below, sequenced in a study of T cells in Graves' hyperthyroidism and ophthalmopathy. RNA transcripts gave rise to amplified TCR beta CDR3 regions. HTBI primers were the set used in a first-round RT-PCR of the TCR CDR3. TCRdb re-called the multiplex PCR reads through MiXCR, storing one row per CDR3 protein. The sample carries approximately 380,000 distinct CDR3 sequences, roughly 20% recorded once. Sequencing was carried out using blood. The receptors here all came from a man aged 18 to 29 with Graves' ophthalmopathy.

In this sample, this clonotype turned up many times. The chain joins TRBV7-2 to TRBJ2-3; 8 bases align to TRBD2. V shed 7 bases, J shed 4 bases, and the junction held 13 bases outside the gene matches. The germline V gene encodes CDR1 SGHTA and CDR2 FQGNSA. This CDR3 is built from 16 residues. The chain's CDR3 is CASTLRAGGGADTQYF. Here the CDR3 DNA reads TGTGCCAGCACCCTAAGGGCGGGGGGAGGGGCAGATACGCAGTATTTT.

This clonotype came up a few times. This rearrangement joins TRBV4-1 to TRBJ2-1; D gene ambiguous. The germline gives CDR1 MGHRA, CDR2 YSYEKL. The V end was cut by 2 bases, the J end by 0 bases, with 11 bases between. The CDR3 has 16 residues. For the CDR3, the DNA is TGCGCCAGCAGCCAACCACAGTCCCTCTCCTACAATGAGCAGTTCTTC. Amino acid sequence: CASSQPQSLSYNEQFF.

At least ten counts were recorded for this clonotype. The chain couples TRBV2 to TRBJ2-7, with TRBD2 matching over 7 bases. Germline V gives CDR1 SNHLY, CDR2 FYNNEI. This CDR3 has 13 amino acids. The ends lost 5 bases at V and 2 bases at J; junction bases unmatched: 3. In DNA form, the CDR3 reads TGTGCCAGCAGTAGCGGGACTCCCTACGAGCAGTACTTC. This codes for CASSSGTPYEQYF.

The chain carries TRBV5-6 and TRBJ2-2, with D tentatively TRBD1 or TRBD2 (6 bases each). Deletions cut 4 bases from V and 4 bases from J, with 17 bases between. The CDR3 is 16 amino acids. Germline loops: CDR1 SGHDT, CDR2 YYEEEE. The chain's CDR3 is CASSVLEGGVTGELFF. CDR3 nucleotide sequence: TGTGCCAGCAGCGTGCTGGAGGGGGGCGTCACCGGGGAGCTGTTTTTT.

This clonotype was found many times. Here the CDR3 reads CASSVGQDYEQYF. In DNA form, the CDR3 reads TGCGCCAGCAGCGTGGGACAGGACTACGAGCAGTACTTC. This chain joins TRBV5-1 and TRBJ2-7; 8 positions agree with TRBD1. The CDR3 is 13 residues long. Looked up from germline, CDR1 is SGHRS and CDR2 is YFSETQ. The V segment lost 4 bases and the J segment 3 bases; nucleotides outside the gene matches: 3. The full variable domain, in which reference TRBV5-1 and TRBJ2-7 provide the parts outside the CDR3, is KAGVTQTPRYLIKTRGQQVTLSCSPISGHRSVSWYQQTPGQGLQFLFEYFSETQRNKGNFPGRFSGRQFSNSRSEMNVSTLELGDSALYLCASSVGQDYEQYFGPGTRLTVT.

This clonotype was counted ten times or more. V and J are TRBV2 and TRBJ2-6, with D hard to call. Germline loops: CDR1 SNHLY, CDR2 FYNNEI. CDR3 length: 14 residues. Trimming left V 11 bases short and J 0 bases short, with 11 bases between. The CDR3 coding sequence is TGTGCCGCCTCAACTAACTCTGGGGCCAACGTCCTGACTTTC. As protein: CAASTNSGANVLTF.

This rearrangement joins TRBV20-1 to TRBJ1-5; D is uncertain. The germline gives CDR1 DFQATT, CDR2 SNEGSKA (reference sequence). The CDR3 has 14 amino acids. The V and J ends lost 4 bases and 0 bases respectively, with 10 bases between them. The CDR3 loop reads CSATDTFSNQPQHF. The DNA for the CDR3 is TGCAGTGCTACCGACACCTTTAGCAATCAGCCCCAGCATTTT.

This clonotype was seen ten or more times. One end of the junction is discordant with germline, which a read error may explain. The V and J genes are TRBV5-1 and TRBJ2-7; 9 bases are shared with TRBD1. The germline V gene encodes CDR1 SGHRS and CDR2 YFSETQ. The CDR3 totals 13 residues. The CDR3 region has the DNA TGTGCCAGCAGCCCGGACAGGGGATACGAGCAGTACTTC. It translates to CASSPDRGYEQYF. Full variable domain (outside the CDR3, taken from reference TRBV5-1 and TRBJ2-7): KAGVTQTPRYLIKTRGQQVTLSCSPISGHRSVSWYQQTPGQGLQFLFEYFSETQRNKGNFPGRFSGRQFSNSRSEMNVSTLELGDSALYLCASSPDRGYEQYFGPGTRLTVT.

This clonotype was detected a few times. The gene calls are TRBV12-3 or TRBV12-4 and TRBJ1-2, with unresolved D. Trimming stripped 5 bases from V and 8 bases from J, with 21 bases between. The length of the CDR3 is 15 residues. The CDR3 coding sequence is TGTGCCAGCAGTCTCTCTATCCTTTTGCTTGGAGGCTACACCTTC. Translated: CASSLSILLLGGYTF.

The chain links TRBV10-3 to TRBJ2-1; D is possibly TRBD1 (6 bases). This CDR3 comprises 12 residues. The V and J ends lost 3 bases and 7 bases respectively, with 7 bases between them. Germline lookup yields CDR1 ENHRY and CDR2 SYGVKD. The CDR3 bases are TGTGCCATCAGTGAAACAGGGAATGAGCAGTTCTTC. Translated: CAISETGNEQFF.